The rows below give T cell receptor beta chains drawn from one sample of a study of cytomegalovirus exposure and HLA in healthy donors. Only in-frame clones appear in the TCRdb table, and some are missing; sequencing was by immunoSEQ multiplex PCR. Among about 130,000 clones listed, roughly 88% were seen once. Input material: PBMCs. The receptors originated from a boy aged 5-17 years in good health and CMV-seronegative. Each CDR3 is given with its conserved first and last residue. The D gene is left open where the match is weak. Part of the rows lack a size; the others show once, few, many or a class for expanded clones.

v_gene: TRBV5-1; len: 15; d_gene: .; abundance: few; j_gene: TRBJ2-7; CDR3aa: CASSLDLGRANEQYF
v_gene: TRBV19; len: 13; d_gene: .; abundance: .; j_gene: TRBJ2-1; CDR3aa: CASRKSSYNEQFF
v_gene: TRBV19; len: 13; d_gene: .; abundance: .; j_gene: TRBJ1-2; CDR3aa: CASSMGRASGYTF
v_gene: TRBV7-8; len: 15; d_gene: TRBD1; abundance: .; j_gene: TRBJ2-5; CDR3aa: CASSLPGTGEETQYF
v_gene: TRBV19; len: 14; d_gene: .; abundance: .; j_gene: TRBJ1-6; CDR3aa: CAGLRDTINSPLHF
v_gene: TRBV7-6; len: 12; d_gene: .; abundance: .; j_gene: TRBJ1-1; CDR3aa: CASSLGTGEAFF
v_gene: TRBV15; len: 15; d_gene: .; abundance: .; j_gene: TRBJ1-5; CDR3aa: CATSRGRQDNQPQHF
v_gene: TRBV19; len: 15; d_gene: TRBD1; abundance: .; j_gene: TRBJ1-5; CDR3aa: CASSIGDRLNQPQHF
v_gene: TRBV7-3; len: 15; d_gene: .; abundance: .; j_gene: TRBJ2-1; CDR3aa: CASSLRLDGVAEQFF
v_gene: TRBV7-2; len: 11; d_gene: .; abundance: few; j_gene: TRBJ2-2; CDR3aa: CASSFISELFF
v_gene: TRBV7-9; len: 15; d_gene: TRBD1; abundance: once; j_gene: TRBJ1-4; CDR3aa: CASSSRDRGNEKLFF
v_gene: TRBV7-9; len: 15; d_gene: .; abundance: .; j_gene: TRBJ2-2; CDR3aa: CASSLGAGYTGELFF
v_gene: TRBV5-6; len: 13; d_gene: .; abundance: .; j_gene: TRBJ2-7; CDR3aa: CASSLLTDYEQYF
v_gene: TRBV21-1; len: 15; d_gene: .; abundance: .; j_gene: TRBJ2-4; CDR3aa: CASSKEHRDKNIQYF
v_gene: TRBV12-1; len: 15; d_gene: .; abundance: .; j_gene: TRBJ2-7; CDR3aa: CASSPFFGGPGKQYF
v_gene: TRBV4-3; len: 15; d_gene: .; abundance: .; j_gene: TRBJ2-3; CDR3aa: CASSQVSQGRDTQYF
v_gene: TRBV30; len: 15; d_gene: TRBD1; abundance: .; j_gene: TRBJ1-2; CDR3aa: CAWSPSGGALHGYTF
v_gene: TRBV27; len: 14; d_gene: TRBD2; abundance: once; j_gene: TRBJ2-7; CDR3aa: CASRPGGTAYEQYF
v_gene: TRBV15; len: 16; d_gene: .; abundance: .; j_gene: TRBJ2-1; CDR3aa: CATSRDRNLAYTEQFF
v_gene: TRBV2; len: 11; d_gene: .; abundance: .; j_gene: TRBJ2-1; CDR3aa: CASKDGDEQFF
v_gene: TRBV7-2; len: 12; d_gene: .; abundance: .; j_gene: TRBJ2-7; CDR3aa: CASSRSSYEQYF
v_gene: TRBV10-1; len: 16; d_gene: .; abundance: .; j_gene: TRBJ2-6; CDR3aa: CASSDRGFSGANVLTF